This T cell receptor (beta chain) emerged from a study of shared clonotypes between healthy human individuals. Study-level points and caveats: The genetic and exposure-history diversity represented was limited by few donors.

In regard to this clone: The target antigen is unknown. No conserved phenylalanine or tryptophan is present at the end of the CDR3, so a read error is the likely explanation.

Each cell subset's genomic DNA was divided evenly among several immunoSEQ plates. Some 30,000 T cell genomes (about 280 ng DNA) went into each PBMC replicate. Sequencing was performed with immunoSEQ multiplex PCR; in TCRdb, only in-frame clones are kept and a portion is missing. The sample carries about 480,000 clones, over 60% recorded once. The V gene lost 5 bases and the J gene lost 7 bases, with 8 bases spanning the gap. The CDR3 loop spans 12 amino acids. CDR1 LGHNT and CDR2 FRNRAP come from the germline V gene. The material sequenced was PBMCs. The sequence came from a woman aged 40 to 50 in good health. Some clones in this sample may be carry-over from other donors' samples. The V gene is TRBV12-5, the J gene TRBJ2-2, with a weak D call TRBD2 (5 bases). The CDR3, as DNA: TGTGCTAGTGGTCTCCGGGACGGGGAGCTGTTTCTT. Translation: CASGLRDGELFL.